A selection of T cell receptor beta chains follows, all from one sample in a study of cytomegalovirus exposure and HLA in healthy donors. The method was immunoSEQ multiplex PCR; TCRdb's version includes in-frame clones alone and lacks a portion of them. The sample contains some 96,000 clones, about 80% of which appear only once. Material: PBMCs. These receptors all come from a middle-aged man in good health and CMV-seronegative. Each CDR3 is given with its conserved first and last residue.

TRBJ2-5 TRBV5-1 CASSSSGRIETQYF
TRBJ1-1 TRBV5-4 CASSNSGGRGTEAFF
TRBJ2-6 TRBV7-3 CASSRGEGRNSGANVLTF
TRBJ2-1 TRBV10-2 CASGAASGYNEQFF
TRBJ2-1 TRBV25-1 CASSELAGGYNEQFF
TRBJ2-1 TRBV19 CASSTRLVNEQFF
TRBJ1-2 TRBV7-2 CASSPQNNYGYTF
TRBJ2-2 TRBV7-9 CASSHRGANTGELFF
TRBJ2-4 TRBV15 CATSRETRVLNIQYF
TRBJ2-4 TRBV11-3 CASTPHFRGRAKNIQYF
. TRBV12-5 CARPNARQNSEQGKTQYEQYF
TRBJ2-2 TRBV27 CASSKLGQGGGELFF
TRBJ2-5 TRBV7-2 CASSLGEETQYF
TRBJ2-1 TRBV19 CASSSGLPNEQFF
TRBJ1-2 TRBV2 CASDTRETNYGYTF
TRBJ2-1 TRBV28 CASSLSLANYNEQFF
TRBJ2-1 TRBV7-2 CASSLELAGGASNEQFF
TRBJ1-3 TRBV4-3 CASSQDRDESTIYF
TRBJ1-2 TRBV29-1 CSASGGNYGYTF
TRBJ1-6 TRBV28 CASSPRGIWDSPLHF
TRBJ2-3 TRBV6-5 CASGERGTTDTQYF
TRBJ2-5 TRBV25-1 CASSLSGGIQTQYF
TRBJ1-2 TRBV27 CASSLRGDYYGYTF
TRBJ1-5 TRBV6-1 CASRRTGEGPQPQHF
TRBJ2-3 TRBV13 CASSSTATDTQYF
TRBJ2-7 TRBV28 CASRSSGVYEQYF
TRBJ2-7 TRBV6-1 CASSKVQGAWEQYF
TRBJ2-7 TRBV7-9 CASSRGSYEQYF
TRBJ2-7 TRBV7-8 CASSLDRWGEQYF
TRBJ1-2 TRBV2 CASSVRDNYGYTF
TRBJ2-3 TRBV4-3 CASSQEKRGVGTDTQYF
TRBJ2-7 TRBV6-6 CASSSSGSYEQYF
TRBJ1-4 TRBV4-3 CASSQEGGSGEKLFF
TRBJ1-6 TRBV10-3 CAIKDSRISPLHF
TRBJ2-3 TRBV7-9 CASSPGGTSTDTQYF
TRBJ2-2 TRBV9 CASFRDSFTGELFF
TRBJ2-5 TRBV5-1 CASSLLTGSSETQYF
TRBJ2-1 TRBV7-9 CASSPVRGGRDEQFF
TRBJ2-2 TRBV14 CASSRWTGATPLNTGELFF
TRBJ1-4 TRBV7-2 CASSSTGTASEELFF
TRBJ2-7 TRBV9 CASSVDARGPYEQYF
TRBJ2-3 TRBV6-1 CAIAPGWGVTDTQYF